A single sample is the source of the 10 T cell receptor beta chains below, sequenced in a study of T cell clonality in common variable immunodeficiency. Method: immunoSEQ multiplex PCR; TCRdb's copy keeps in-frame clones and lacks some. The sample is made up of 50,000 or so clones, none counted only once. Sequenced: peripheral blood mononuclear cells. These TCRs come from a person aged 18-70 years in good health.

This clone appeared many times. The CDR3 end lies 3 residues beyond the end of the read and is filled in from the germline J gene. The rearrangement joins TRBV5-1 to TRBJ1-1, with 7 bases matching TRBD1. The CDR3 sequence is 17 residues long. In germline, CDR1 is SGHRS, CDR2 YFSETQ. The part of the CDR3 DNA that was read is TGCGCCAGCAGCTTCCGGGTTGGTACTAGAACAGGGGCAGAA. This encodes CASSFRVGTRTGAE. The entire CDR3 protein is CASSFRVGTRTGAEAFF.

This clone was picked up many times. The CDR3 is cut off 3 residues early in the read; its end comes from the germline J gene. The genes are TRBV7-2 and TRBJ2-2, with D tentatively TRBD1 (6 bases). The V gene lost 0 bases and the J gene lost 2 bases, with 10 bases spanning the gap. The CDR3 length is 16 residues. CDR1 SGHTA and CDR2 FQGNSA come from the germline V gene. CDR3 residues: CASSLAGRGNTGELFF. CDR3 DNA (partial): TGTGCCAGCAGCTTAGCAGGCAGGGGAAACACCGGGGAG.

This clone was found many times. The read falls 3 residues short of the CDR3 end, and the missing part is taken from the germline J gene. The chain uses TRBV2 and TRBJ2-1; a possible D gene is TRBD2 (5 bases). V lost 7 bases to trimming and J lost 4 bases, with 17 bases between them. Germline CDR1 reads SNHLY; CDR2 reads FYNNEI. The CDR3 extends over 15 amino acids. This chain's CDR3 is CASTLGRELYNEQFF. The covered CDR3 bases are TGTGCCAGCACACTAGGTAGGGAGTTATACAATGAG. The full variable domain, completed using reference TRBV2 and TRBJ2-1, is EPEVTQTPSHQVTQMGQEVILRCVPISNHLYFYWYRQILGQKVEFLVSFYNNEISEKSEIFDDQFSVERPDGSNFTLKIRSTKLEDSAMYFCASTLGRELYNEQFFGPGTRLTVL.

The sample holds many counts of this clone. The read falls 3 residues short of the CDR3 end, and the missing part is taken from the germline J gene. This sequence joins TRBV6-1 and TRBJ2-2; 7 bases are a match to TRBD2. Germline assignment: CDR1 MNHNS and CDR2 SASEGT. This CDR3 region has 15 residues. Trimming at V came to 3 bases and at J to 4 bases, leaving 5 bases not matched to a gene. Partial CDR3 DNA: TGTGCCAGCAGTGAGACTAGCAGCTCCACCGGGGAG. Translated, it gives CASSETSSSTGE. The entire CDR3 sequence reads CASSETSSSTGELFF.

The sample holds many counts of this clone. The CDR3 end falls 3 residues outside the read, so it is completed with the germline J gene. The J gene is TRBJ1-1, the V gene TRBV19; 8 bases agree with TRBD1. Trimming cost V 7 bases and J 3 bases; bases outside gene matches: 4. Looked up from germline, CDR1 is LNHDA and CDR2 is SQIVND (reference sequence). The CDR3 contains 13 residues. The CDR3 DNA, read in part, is TGTGCCAGTACCCAGGGGGCGGACACTGAA. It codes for CASTQGADTE. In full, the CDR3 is CASTQGADTEAFF.

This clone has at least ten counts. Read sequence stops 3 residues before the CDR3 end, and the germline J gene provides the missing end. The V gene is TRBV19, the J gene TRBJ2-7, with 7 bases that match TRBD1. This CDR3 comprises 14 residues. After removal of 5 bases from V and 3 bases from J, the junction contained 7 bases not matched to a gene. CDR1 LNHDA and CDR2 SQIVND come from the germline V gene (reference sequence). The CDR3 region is CASSELDRDYEQYF. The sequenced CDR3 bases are TGTGCCAGTAGTGAACTCGACAGGGACTACGAG.

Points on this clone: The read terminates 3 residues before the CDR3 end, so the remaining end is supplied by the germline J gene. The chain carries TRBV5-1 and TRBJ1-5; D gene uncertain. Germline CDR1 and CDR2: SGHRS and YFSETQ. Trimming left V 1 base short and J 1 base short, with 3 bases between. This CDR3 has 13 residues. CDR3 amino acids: CASSLSSNQPQHF. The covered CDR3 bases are TGCGCCAGCAGCTTGTCGAGCAATCAGCCC.

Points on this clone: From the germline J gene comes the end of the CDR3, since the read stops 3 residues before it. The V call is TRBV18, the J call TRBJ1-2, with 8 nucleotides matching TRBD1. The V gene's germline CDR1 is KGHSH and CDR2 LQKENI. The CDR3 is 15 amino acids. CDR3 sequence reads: CASSPGTGGIYDYTF. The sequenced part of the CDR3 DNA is TGTGCCAGCTCACCCGGGACAGGCGGGATCTACGAC. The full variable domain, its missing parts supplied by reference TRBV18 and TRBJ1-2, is NAGVMQNPRHLVRRRGQEARLRCSPMKGHSHVYWYRQLPEEGLKFMVYLQKENIIDESGMPKERFSAEFPKEGPSILRIQQVVRGDSAAYFCASSPGTGGIYDYTFGSGTRLTVV.

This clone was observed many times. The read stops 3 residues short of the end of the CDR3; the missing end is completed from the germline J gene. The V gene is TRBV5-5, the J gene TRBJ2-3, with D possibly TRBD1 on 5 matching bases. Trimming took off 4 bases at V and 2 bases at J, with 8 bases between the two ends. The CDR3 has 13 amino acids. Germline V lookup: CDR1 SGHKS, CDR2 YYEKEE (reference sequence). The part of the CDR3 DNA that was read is TGTGCCAGCAGCCAGGGATTCACAGATACG. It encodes CASSQGFTDT. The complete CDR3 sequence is CASSQGFTDTQYF.

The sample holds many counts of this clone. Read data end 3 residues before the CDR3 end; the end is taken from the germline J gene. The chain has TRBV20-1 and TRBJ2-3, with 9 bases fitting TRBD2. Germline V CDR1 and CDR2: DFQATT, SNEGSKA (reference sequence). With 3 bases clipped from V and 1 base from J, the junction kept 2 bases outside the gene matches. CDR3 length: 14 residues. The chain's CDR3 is CSASRTSGTDTQYF. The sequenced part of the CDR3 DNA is TGCAGTGCTAGCAGGACTAGCGGCACAGATACG.